These 9 T cell receptor beta chains were all obtained from the same sample, sequenced in a study of T cell repertoires in cytomegalovirus infection. MiXCR, applied by TCRdb to the reads, yields one record per CDR3 protein. The sample contains around 260,000 distinct CDR3 sequences, around 8.7% of which appear only once. Source material: PBMCs. Receptor source: a human donor in good health (CMV status not recorded). Some clones in this sample may be carry-over from other donors' samples.

The chain employs TRBV20-1 and TRBJ2-6; tentatively, D is TRBD1 (5 bases). The length of the CDR3 is 15 residues. The germline V gene encodes CDR1 DFQATT and CDR2 SNEGSKA (reference sequence). Between the trimmed V and J ends, which lost 2 bases and 1 base, there was a span of 9 bases. The CDR3 spells CSARRPGSGANVLTF. DNA for the CDR3: TGCAGTGCTAGACGTCCAGGGTCTGGGGCCAACGTCCTGACTTTC.

In its sample, this clonotype was seen many times. V usage is TRBV7-2 and J usage is TRBJ2-2; D not resolved. The length of the CDR3 is 11 residues. The germline CDR1 and CDR2 sequences are SGHTA and FQGNSA. V was shortened by 5 bases and J by 11 bases, with 9 bases between the two germline ends. The CDR3 DNA reads as TGTGCCAGCAGCCCAAAAGGCGAGCTGTTTTTT. Residues: CASSPKGELFF.

This clonotype was seen ten or more times. The chain couples TRBV7-2 to TRBJ2-7; 7 nucleotides align to TRBD1. Per germline, CDR1 SGHTA and CDR2 FQGNSA. The CDR3 is made up of 15 amino acids. V was clipped by 1 base and J by 2 bases; unmatched bases: 5. CDR3 amino acids: CASSLERGPTYEQYF. The CDR3 nucleotides read TGTGCCAGCAGCTTAGAAAGGGGGCCAACCTACGAGCAGTACTTC.

The chain couples TRBV28 to TRBJ2-7; D is ambiguous. Trimming shortened V by 7 bases and J by 2 bases, and 15 bases separated the two germline ends. The CDR3 contains 14 residues. The germline V gene has CDR1 MDHEN and CDR2 SYDVKM. The CDR3 DNA follows: TGTGCCAGCAACCCCCGAAAACCACCCTACGAGCAGTACTTC. Its protein is CASNPRKPPYEQYF.

There are many counts of this clonotype. The chain has TRBV5-4 and TRBJ2-5; weak D call: TRBD2 (5 bases). CDR1 is SGHNT and CDR2 is YYREEE in the germline V gene (reference sequence). V dropped 3 bases and J dropped 7 bases, with 10 bases sitting between them. This CDR3 has 12 residues. CDR3: CASSSDEGTQYF. The CDR3 nucleotides are TGTGCCAGCAGCTCCGATGAGGGGACCCAGTACTTC.

The chain employs TRBV3-1 and TRBJ2-3; D is ambiguous. This CDR3 has 14 residues. The germline V gene has CDR1 LGHDT and CDR2 YNNKEL (reference sequence). The V end was cut by 0 bases, the J end by 9 bases, with 13 bases between. CDR3 in DNA: TGTGCCAGCAGCCAAGATCTATCAGTCCCGACGCAGTATTTT. Protein: CASSQDLSVPTQYF.

At least ten counts were recorded for this clonotype. The chain recombines TRBV4-3 with TRBJ2-7; TRBD2 aligns across 9 bases. The V gene end was trimmed by 4 bases and the J gene end by 5 bases; junction bases not matched to a gene: 6. This CDR3 spans 14 amino acids. The V gene's germline CDR1 is LGHNA and CDR2 YSLEER. The CDR3 loop reads CASSPVAGAHEQYF. CDR3 sequence (DNA): TGCGCCAGCAGCCCCGTAGCGGGAGCTCACGAGCAGTACTTC.

This clonotype turned up a few times. This chain joins TRBV7-4 and TRBJ1-2; D is uncertain. Looked up from germline, CDR1 is SGHVT and CDR2 is SQSDAQ. The CDR3 has 13 amino acids. Deletions cut 6 bases from V and 6 bases from J, with 14 bases between. For the CDR3, the DNA is TGTGCCAGCAGAGCGAAGAGAACTGATGGCTACACCTTC. It encodes CASRAKRTDGYTF.

This clonotype was counted only a few times. The chain carries TRBV7-9 and TRBJ2-1, with TRBD2 matching 10 bases. Germline CDR1 is SEHNR and CDR2 is FQNEAQ (reference sequence). The CDR3 is 13 residues long. The V segment lost 5 bases and the J segment 12 bases; nucleotides outside the gene matches: 7. The CDR3 spells CASSLTSGVRQFF. CDR3 DNA: TGTGCCAGCAGCCTTACTAGCGGGGTAAGGCAGTTCTTC.